This TCR beta chain is from a study of blood T cell repertoires in COVID-19. As for the study in general: In each case, the material was cDNA or gDNA derived from T cells, B-cell-depleted T cells, or PBMCs.

Cohorts were assigned according to the clinical history that participants reported. This table comes from immunoSEQ multiplex PCR, and its TCRdb copy is limited to in-frame clones, with some not included. Among about 270,000 clones listed, 91% were seen once. CDR1 LNHDA and CDR2 SQIVND come from the germline V gene (reference sequence). The CDR3 contains 14 residues. Trimming cost V 2 bases and J 3 bases, with 8 bases left between them. The sequenced sample was PBMCs or T cells enriched from blood (not recorded which). The sequence came from a man aged 40-49 years who had been exposed to COVID-19. The chain is built from TRBV19 and TRBJ1-5; a weak D match, TRBD1 (5 bases). CDR3 region: CASSIPGLNQPQHF. In nucleotides, the CDR3 is TGTGCCAGTAGTATACCGGGACTCAATCAGCCCCAGCATTTT. Complete variable domain (other parts from reference TRBV19 and TRBJ1-5): DGGITQSPKYLFRKEGQNVTLSCEQNLNHDAMYWYRQDPGQGLRLIYYSQIVNDFQKGDIAEGYSVSREKKESFPLTVTSAQKNPTAFYLCASSIPGLNQPQHFGDGTRLSIL.